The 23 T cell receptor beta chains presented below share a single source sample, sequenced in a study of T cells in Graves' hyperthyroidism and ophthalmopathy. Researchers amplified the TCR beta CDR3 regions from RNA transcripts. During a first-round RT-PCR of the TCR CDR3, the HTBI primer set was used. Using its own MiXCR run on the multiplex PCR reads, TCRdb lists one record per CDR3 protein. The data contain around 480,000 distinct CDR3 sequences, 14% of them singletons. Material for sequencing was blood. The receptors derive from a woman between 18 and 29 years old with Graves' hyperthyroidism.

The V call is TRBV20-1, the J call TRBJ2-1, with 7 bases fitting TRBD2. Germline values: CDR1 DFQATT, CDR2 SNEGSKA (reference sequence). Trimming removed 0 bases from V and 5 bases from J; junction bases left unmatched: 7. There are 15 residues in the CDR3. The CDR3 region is CSARDPAGVDNEQFF. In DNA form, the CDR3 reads TGCAGTGCTAGAGATCCGGCGGGAGTGGACAATGAGCAGTTCTTC.

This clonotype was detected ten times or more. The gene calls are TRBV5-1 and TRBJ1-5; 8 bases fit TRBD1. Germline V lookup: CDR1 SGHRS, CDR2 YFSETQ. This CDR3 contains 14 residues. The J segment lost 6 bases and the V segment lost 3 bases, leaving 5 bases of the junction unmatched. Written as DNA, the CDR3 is TGCGCCAGCAGCTCCACAGGGGGGAGTCAGCCCCAGCATTTT. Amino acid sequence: CASSSTGGSQPQHF.

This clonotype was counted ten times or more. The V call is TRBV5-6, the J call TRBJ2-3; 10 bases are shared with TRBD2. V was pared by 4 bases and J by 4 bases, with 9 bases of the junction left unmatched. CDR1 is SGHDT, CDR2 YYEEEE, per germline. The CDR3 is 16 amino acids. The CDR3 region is CASSLLAGEAADTQYF. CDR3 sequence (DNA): TGTGCCAGCAGCCTCCTAGCGGGAGAAGCGGCAGATACGCAGTATTTT.

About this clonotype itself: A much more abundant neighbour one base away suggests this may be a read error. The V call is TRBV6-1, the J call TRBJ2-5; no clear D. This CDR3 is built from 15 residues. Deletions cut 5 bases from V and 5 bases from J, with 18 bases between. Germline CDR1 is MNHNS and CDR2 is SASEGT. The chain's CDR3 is CASSLGGEGQETQYF. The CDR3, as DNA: TGTGCCAGCAGTCTGGGCGGAGAAGGCCAGGAGACCCAGTACTTC.

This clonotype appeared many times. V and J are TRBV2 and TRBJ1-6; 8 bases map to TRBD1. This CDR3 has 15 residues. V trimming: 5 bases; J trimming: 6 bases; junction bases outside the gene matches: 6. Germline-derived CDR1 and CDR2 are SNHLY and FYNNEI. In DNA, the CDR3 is TGTGCCAGCAGTCCCGGACAGGGAAGTAATTCACCCCTCCACTTT. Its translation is CASSPGQGSNSPLHF. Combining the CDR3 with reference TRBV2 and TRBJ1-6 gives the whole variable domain EPEVTQTPSHQVTQMGQEVILRCVPISNHLYFYWYRQILGQKVEFLVSFYNNEISEKSEIFDDQFSVERPDGSNFTLKIRSTKLEDSAMYFCASSPGQGSNSPLHFGNGTRLTVT.

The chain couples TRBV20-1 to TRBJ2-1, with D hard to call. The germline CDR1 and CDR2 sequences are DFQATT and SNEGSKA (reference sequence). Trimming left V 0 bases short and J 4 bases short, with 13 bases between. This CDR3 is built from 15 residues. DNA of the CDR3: TGCAGTGCTAGAGATCTACGATCCCCTTACAATGAGCAGTTCTTC. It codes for CSARDLRSPYNEQFF.

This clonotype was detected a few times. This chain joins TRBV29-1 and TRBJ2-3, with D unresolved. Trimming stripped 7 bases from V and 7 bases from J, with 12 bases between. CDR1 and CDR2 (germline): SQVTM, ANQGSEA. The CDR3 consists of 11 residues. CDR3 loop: CSGGRINTQYF. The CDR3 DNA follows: TGCAGCGGAGGCAGGATAAATACGCAGTATTTT.

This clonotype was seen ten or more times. The CDR3: CASSPWGGGMNTEAFF. The CDR3 DNA follows: TGTGCCAGCAGTCCATGGGGGGGAGGGATGAACACTGAAGCTTTCTTT. V and J are TRBV27 and TRBJ1-1, with D tentatively TRBD1 (5 bases). Per germline, CDR1 MNHEY and CDR2 SMNVEV (reference sequence). CDR3 length: 16 amino acids. V was pared by 5 bases and J by 0 bases, with 16 bases between.

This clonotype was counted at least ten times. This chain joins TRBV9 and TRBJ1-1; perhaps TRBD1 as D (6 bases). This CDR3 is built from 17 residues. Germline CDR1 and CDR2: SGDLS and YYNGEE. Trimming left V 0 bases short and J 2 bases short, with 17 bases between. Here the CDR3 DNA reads TGTGCCAGCAGCGTAGCCCCTATTGACAGGACCAACACTGAAGCTTTCTTT. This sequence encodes CASSVAPIDRTNTEAFF. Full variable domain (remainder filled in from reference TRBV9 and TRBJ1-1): DSGVTQTPKHLITATGQRVTLRCSPRSGDLSVYWYQQSLDQGLQFLIQYYNGEERAKGNILERFSAQQFPDLHSELNLSSLELGDSALYFCASSVAPIDRTNTEAFFGQGTRLTVV.

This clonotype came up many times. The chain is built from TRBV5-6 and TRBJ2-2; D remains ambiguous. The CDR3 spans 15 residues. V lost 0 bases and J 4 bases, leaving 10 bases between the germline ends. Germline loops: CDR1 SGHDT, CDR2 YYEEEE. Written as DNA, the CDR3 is TGTGCCAGCAGCTTGGGTGGGATAGTCACCGGGGAGCTGTTTTTT. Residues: CASSLGGIVTGELFF.

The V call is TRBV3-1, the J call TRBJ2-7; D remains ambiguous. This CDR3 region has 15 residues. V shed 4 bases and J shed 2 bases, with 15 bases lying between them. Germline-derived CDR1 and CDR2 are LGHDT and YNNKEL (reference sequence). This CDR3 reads CASSPSTTGAYEQYV. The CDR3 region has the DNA TGTGCCAGCAGCCCTTCAACTACTGGGGCCTACGAGCAGTACGTC.

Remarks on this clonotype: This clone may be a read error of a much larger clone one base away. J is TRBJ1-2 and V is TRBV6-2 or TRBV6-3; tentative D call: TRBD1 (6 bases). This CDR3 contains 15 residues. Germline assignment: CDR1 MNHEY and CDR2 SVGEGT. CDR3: CAGSYSIGQLYGYTF. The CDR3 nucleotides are TGTGCCGGCAGTTACTCGATCGGACAGCTGTATGGCTACACCTTC.

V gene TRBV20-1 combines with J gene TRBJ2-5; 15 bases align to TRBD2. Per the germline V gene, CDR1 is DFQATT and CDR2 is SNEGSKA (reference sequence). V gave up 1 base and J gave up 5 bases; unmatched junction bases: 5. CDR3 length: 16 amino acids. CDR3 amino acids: CSARGTSGRGGETQYF. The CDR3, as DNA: TGCAGTGCTAGAGGGACTAGCGGGAGGGGAGGGGAGACCCAGTACTTC.

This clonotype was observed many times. Here the CDR3 reads CASRLGLAGSGETQYF. For the CDR3, the DNA is TGTGCCAGCAGGCTAGGACTAGCGGGATCCGGCGAGACCCAGTACTTC. The V and J genes are TRBV2 and TRBJ2-5; 12 bases align to TRBD2. Germline CDR1 and CDR2: SNHLY and FYNNEI. This CDR3 is built from 16 residues. Germline trimming cut 6 bases from V and 5 bases from J; bases unmatched to any gene: 10.

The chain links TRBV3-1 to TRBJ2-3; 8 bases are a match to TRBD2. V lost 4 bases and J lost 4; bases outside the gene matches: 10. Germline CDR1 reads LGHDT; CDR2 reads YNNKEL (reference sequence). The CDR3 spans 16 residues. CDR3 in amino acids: CASSRALAGPADTQYF. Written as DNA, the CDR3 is TGTGCCAGCAGCCGGGCCCTAGCGGGCCCCGCAGATACGCAGTATTTT.

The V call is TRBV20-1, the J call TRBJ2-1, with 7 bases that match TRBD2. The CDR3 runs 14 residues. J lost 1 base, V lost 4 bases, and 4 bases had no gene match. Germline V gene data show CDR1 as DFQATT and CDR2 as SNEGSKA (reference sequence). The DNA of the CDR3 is TGCAGTGCTACCAGCGGGGAGTCCTACAATGAGCAGTTCTTC. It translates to CSATSGESYNEQFF.

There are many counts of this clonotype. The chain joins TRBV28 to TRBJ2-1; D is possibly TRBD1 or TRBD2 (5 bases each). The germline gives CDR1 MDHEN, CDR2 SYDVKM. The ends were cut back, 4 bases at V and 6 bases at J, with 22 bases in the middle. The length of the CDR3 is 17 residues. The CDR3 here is CASSSTGWGRRGNEQFF. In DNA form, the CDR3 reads TGTGCCAGCAGTTCCACCGGGTGGGGGAGAAGGGGCAATGAGCAGTTCTTC.

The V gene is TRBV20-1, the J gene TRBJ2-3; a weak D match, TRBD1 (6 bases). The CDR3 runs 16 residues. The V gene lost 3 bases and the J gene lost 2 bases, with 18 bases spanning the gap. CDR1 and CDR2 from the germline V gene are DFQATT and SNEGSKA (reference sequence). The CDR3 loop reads CSASEDSRTFTDTQYF. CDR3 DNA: TGCAGTGCTAGTGAGGACAGTCGTACGTTCACAGATACGCAGTATTTT.

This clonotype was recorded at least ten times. The CDR3 reads CASSLGTSGSQNEQFF. In DNA form, the CDR3 reads TGTGCCAGCAGCCTCGGGACTAGCGGGAGCCAGAATGAGCAGTTCTTC. The chain is built from TRBV7-9 and TRBJ2-1; 14 nucleotides align to TRBD2. This CDR3 region has 16 residues. Germline V gene sequence: CDR1 SEHNR, CDR2 FQNEAQ (reference sequence). Unmatched junction bases numbered 7, after V lost 5 bases and J lost 7 bases.

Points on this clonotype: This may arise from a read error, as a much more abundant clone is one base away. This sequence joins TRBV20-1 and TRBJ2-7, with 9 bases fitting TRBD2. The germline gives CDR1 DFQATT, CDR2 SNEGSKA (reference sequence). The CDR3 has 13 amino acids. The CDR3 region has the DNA TGCAGTGCTCCCCCTAGCGGGGACTACGAGCAGTGCTTC. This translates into CSAPPSGDYEQCF.

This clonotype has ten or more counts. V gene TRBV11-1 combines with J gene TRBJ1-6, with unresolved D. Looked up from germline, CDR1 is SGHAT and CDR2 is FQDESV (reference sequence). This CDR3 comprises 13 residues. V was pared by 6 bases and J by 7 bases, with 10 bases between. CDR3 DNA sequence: TGTGCCAGCAGTTCAGACGGGAATTCACCCCTCCACTTT. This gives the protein CASSSDGNSPLHF.

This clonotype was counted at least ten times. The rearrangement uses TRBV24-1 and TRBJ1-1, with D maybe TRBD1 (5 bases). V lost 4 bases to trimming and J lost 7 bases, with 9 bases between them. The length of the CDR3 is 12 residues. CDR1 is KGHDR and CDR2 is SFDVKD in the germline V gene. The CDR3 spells CATSDGTDEAFF. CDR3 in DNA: TGTGCCACCAGTGACGGGACTGATGAAGCTTTCTTT.

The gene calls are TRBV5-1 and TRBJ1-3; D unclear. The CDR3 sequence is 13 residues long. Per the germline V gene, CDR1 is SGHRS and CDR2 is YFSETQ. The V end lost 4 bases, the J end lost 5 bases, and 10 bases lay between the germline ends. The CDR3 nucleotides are TGCGCCAGCAGCCTCAGCACGAGAAACACCATATATTTT. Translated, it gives CASSLSTRNTIYF. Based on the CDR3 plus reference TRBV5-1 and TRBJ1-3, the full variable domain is KAGVTQTPRYLIKTRGQQVTLSCSPISGHRSVSWYQQTPGQGLQFLFEYFSETQRNKGNFPGRFSGRQFSNSRSEMNVSTLELGDSALYLCASSLSTRNTIYFGEGSWLTVV.